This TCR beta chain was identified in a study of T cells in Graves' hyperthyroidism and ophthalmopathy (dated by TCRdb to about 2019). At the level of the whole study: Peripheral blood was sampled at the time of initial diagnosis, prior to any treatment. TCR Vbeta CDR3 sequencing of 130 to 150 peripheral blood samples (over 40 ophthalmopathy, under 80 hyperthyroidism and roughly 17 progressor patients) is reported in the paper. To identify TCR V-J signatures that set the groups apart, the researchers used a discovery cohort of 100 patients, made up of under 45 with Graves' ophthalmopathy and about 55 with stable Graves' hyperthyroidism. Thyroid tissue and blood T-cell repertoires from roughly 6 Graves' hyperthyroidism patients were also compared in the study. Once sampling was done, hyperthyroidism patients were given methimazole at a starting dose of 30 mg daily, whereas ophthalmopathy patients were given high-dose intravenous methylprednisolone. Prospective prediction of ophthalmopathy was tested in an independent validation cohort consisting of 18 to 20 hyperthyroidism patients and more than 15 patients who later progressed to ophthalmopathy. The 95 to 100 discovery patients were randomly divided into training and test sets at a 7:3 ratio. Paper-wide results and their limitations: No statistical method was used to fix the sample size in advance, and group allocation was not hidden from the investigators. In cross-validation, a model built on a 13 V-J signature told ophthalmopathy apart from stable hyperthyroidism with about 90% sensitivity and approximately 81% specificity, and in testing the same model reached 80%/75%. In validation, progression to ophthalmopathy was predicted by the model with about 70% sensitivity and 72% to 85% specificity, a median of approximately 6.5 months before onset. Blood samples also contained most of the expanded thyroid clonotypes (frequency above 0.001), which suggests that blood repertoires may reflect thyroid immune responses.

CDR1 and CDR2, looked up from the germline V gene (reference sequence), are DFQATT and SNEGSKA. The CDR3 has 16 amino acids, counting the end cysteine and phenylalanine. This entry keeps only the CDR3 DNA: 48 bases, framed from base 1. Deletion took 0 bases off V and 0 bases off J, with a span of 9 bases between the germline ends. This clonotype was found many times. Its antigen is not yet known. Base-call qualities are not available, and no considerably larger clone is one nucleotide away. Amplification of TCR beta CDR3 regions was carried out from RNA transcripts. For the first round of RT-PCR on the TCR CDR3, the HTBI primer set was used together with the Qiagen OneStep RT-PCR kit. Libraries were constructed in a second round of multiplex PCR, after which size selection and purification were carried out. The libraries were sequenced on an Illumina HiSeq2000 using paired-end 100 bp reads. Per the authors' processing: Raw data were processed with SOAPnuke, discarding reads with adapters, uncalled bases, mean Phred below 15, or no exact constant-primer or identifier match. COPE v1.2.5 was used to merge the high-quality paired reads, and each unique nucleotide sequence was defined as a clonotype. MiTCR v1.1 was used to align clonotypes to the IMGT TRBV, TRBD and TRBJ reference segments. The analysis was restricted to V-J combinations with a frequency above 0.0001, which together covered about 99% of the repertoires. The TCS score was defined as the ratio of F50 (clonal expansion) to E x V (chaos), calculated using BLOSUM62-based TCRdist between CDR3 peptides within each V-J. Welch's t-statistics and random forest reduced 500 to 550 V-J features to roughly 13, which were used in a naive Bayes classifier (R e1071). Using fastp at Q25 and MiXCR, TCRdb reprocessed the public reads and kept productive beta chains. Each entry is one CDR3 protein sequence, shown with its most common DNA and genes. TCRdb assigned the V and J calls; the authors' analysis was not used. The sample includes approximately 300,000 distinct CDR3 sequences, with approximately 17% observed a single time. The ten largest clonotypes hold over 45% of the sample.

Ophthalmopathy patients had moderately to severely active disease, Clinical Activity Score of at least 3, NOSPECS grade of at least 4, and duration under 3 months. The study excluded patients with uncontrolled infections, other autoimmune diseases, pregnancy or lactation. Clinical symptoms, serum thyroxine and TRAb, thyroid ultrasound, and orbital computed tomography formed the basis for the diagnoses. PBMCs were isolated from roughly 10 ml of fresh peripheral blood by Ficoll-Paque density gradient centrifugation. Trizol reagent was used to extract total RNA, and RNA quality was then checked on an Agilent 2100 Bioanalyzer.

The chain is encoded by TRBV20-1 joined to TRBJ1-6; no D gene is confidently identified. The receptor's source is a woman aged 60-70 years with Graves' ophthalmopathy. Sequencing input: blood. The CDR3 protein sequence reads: CSARDLGFSYNSPLHF. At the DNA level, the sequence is TGCAGTGCTAGAGATTTGGGGTTCTCCTATAATTCACCCCTCCACTTT.